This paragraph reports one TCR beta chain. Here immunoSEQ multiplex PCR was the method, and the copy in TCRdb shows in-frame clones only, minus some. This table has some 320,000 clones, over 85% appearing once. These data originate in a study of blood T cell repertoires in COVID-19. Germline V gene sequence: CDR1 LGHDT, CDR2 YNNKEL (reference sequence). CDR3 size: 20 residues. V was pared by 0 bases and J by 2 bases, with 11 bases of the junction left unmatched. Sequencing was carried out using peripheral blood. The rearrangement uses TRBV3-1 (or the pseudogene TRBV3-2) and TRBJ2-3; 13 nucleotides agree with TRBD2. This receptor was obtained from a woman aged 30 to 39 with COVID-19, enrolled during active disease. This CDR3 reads CASSQEPGLAGEHLTDTQYF. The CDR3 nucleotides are TGTGCCAGCAGCCAAGAGCCCGGACTAGCGGGGGAGCACCTCACAGATACGCAGTATTTT.